This T cell receptor (beta chain) was documented in a study of shared clonotypes between healthy human individuals (dated by TCRdb to about 2020). Background on the whole study: Three men and a couple of women, aged 18 to 49 years, made up the cohort. To estimate repertoire size and how much clonotypes are shared between individuals, the study performed deep sequencing of blood TCR repertoires from five healthy adults. Libraries were prepared and TCR repertoires were sequenced by different laboratories using diverse techniques, in order to increase sequencing depth and limit assay-specific biases. Between about 0.94 and 8.9 billion PBMCs per donor were obtained by leukapheresis. Findings and caveats that apply to the study as a whole: The genetic and exposure-history diversity represented was limited by the small number of donors. Based on pairwise subsampling, the degree of clonotype sharing among donors was expected to be affected by sequencing depth. Sampling was limited to blood, and TCR repertoires in tissue likely differ from TCR repertoires in blood.

Points on this clone: There is no known antigen for this receptor. Qualities for individual bases were not recorded, and no much larger clone is one base off.

TCR CDR3 regions were amplified from genomic DNA by multiplex PCR using the deep immunoSEQ assay. Extracted genomic DNA from each cell subset was spread evenly across all wells of several immunoSEQ 96-well plates, with each plate serving as a replicate. For unsorted PBMC, 250 to 300 ng of genomic DNA, equivalent to about 32,000 T cell genomes, went into each replicate PCR. Genomic DNA from unsorted PBMC was sequenced over ten immunoSEQ deep assay plates. Purified libraries were quantified with a Qubit 3.0 fluorometer, sized on a Bioanalyzer 2100, and re-quantified with the KAPA Library Quantification kit. Every immunoSEQ 96-well plate was sequenced on a separate single-read 150-cycle Illumina NextSeq 550 flow cell. Per the original workflow: Because the immunoSEQ output included only junctional sequences and no quality scores, the filtering could not be the same as the filtering used for full-length reads. Sequences were annotated with PyIR, a Python wrapper for IgBLAST v1.9, and V/J genes and CDR3 were assigned using IMGT germline references. Reads were filtered out if the reads had weak V/J assignments (E-value above 1e-6), no CDR3, stop codons, out-of-frame junctions, or ambiguous translated residues. V3J clonotypes were defined as sequences sharing an identical inferred V gene, J gene, and CDR3 amino acid sequence. Percentage overlap between repertoires was calculated by dividing the number of shared unique clonotypes by the size of the smaller repertoire. Richness of each repertoire was evaluated using RTK rarefaction, the Chao1 estimator, and Recon v2.1 estimates of unobserved clonotypes. Here the immuneACCESS table is served through TCRdb, limited to in-frame sequences with V and J called. Missing clones are a known gap in these copies; in checked studies unresolved V genes cover under half, and the rest lacks a known reason. From that table come the V and J calls and clone size; the DNA was used to work out D and trimming. The table for this sample lists hundreds of thousands of clones; around 77% of them were counted only once. More than 10% of the sample is held by the ten biggest clonotypes.

Healthy HIV-negative adults with no recently reported acute infections or vaccinations were included as donors. All donors were Caucasian adults living in Nashville, Tennessee, USA. For unsorted samples, 90 million or so PBMCs were counted and genomic DNA was extracted with the QIAamp DNA Blood Mini kit. Blood was collected by leukapheresis, and PBMCs were isolated by Ficoll-Histopaque density gradient centrifugation and then cryopreserved in liquid nitrogen vapor phase. Compared with germline, V lacks 4 bases and J lacks 2 bases; bases without a gene match: 8. Taken from the germline V gene (reference sequence), the CDR1 and CDR2 loops are LNHDA and SQIVND. The CDR3 holds 16 amino acids from the cysteine to the phenylalanine. The CDR3 DNA has 48 bases and is translated from base 1.

This TCR derives from a woman aged 40 to 49 in good health. Some clones in this sample may be carry-over from other donors' samples. The sequencing input was PBMCs. The chain was built from TRBV19 and TRBJ2-5; the central 9 bases match TRBD2. Here is the DNA: TGTGCCAGTAGTAAACCGGGACTAGCAAAACAAGAGACCCAGTACTTC. The translation is CASSKPGLAKQETQYF.